This TCR beta chain was recovered during a study of T-cell reconstitution after alpha-beta-depleted transplantation in children. Per the germline V gene, CDR1 is SEHNR and CDR2 is FQNEAQ (reference sequence). V was cut by 4 bases and J by 4 bases, with 13 bases left in between. The CDR3 loop spans 14 amino acids. During its preparation, the TCRbeta library received unique molecular identifiers. TCRdb called the PCR reads again in MiXCR, with one record for every CDR3 protein. The data hold some 500,000 distinct CDR3 sequences, with about 31% observed a single time. This TCR came from a human donor who donated a stem cell graft to a child with aplastic anemia. This sample comprised PBMCs from the stem cell graft donor, obtained from the stem cell graft. The chain couples TRBV7-9 to TRBJ1-2; no definite D call. CDR3 DNA: TGTGCCAGCAGCTGGGTGGAGGGAGGCTATGGCTACACCTTC. It translates to CASSWVEGGYGYTF.